A selection of T cell receptor beta chains follows, all from one sample in a study of Graves' ophthalmopathy and Graves' hyperthyroidism. TCRdb processed the multiplex PCR reads anew with MiXCR; each CDR3 protein has one entry. The table records roughly 230,000 distinct CDR3 sequences, under 25% of them present only once. The sequencing input was peripheral blood. Receptor source: a woman between 45 and 60 years old with Graves' ophthalmopathy. CDR3s include the opening cysteine and the closing phenylalanine or tryptophan. A D gene is named only where the DNA matches it firmly. Size is omitted from some rows. Given values are once, few, many or a class for expanded clones.

>TRBJ1-5|TRBV2|few|.
TGTGCCAAAGGGGAGGGTCGCAATCAGCCCCAGCATTTT
CAKGEGRNQPQHF
>TRBJ2-4|TRBV7-2|many|.
TGTGCCAGCAGCTTAGCTCCGTTGGGAGCCAAAAACATTCAGTACTTC
CASSLAPLGAKNIQYF
>TRBJ2-7|TRBV7-9|many|.
TGTGCCAGCAGTGCTAGGAGTACCTACGAGCAGTACTTC
CASSARSTYEQYF
>TRBJ2-5|TRBV7-2|.|TRBD2
TGTGCCAGCAGCTTATTTGCGGGAGGACAGACCCAGTACTTC
CASSLFAGGQTQYF
>TRBJ1-3|TRBV29-1|many|.
TGCAGCGTTAACCAGGGCCCCGACACTGGAAACACCATATATTTT
CSVNQGPDTGNTIYF
>TRBJ2-3|TRBV20-1|many|.
TGCAGTGCTAGAGATGGGCTACCCACAGATACGCAGTATTTT
CSARDGLPTDTQYF
>TRBJ1-5|TRBV6-1|many|TRBD1
TGTGCCAGCAGTGAAGGTTGGACAGGGCCAATTTATCAGCCCCAGCATTTT
CASSEGWTGPIYQPQHF
>TRBJ2-7|TRBV28|many|TRBD2
TGTGCCAGCACCATCCCCCGCGGTAGCGGGAGTGGTAACGAGCAGTACTTC
CASTIPRGSGSGNEQYF
>TRBJ2-5|TRBV2|many|.
TGTGCCAGCAGTTATAGTTTGGAGACCCAGTACTTC
CASSYSLETQYF
>TRBJ2-7|TRBV10-3|few|.
TGTGCCATCAGTACCACTACCTACGAGCAGTACTTC
CAISTTTYEQYF
>TRBJ2-2|TRBV6-6|many|.
TGTGCCAGCAGGAGGGGGGGGCTATACACCGGGGAGCTGTTTTTT
CASRRGGLYTGELFF